This T cell receptor beta chain is drawn from a study of regulatory T cells in long-lasting Graves disease. About this clonotype itself: Its antigen is currently unknown.

Sequencing libraries for TCR beta were prepared with iRepertoire HTBI primers and Arm-PCR of CDR3 regions. TCRdb recomputed calls from the multiplex PCR reads with MiXCR, one row per CDR3 protein. The sample lists fewer than 650,000 distinct CDR3 sequences, roughly 15% occurring once. Study-wide results and limits: Results may be inaccurate due to the small sample size. Those with persistent disease had in common more public clonotypes (fewer than 3,000) than new patients (roughly 970).

Germline CDR1 reads KGHSH; CDR2 reads LQKENI. The V and J ends lost 3 bases and 4 bases respectively, with 16 bases between them. The CDR3 has 17 amino acids. Time point specified: newly diagnosed GD, antithyroid drugs for less than 3 months. PBMCs were the source of the RNA used for TCR sequencing. Guidelines of the American Thyroid Association were used to diagnose Graves' disease. The authors drew around 9 milliliters of peripheral blood into EDTA tubes. The same sample was also studied in work on T cells in Graves' hyperthyroidism and ophthalmopathy.

The sequencing used peripheral blood mononuclear cells (PBMCs), collected at new diagnosis, from a patient treated with antithyroid drugs. V gene TRBV18 combines with J gene TRBJ2-6, with D possibly being TRBD1 (5 bases). The sequence was collected from a woman in her thirties with Graves disease. The CDR3 coding sequence is TGTGCCAGCTCACCCATGGGGCAACTTCGAGGGGCCAACGTCCTGACTTTC. It encodes CASSPMGQLRGANVLTF.